The 9 T cell receptor beta chains below all came from one sample that was sequenced in a study of T cell responses to AZD1222 COVID-19 vaccine. This table comes from immunoSEQ multiplex PCR, and its TCRdb copy is limited to in-frame clones, with some not included. The data hold about 170,000 clones, with roughly 92% observed a single time. Specimen: peripheral blood, collected on day 0 of AZD1222 vaccination. The receptors come from an adult in good health.

V is TRBV5-6 and J is TRBJ2-1; 11 bases are a match to TRBD1. The V segment lost 0 bases and the J segment 7 bases; nucleotides outside the gene matches: 6. CDR1 is SGHDT and CDR2 is YYEEEE in the germline V gene. This CDR3 is built from 16 residues. CDR3 coding DNA: TGTGCCAGCAGCTTGGGTCTCCGGGACAGGGGGAATGAGCAGTTCTTC. Protein product: CASSLGLRDRGNEQFF.

The V and J genes are TRBV11-2 and TRBJ2-6; D may correspond to TRBD1 or TRBD2 (5 bases each). The V gene's germline CDR1 is SGHAT and CDR2 FQNNGV. V lost 7 bases and J 4 bases, leaving 17 bases between the germline ends. This CDR3 has 16 residues. CDR3 DNA sequence: TGTGCCAGCACCTCGGGGCGCTACTCCGGGGCCAACGTCCTGACTTTC. It encodes CASTSGRYSGANVLTF.

V usage is TRBV19 and J usage is TRBJ1-2; weak D call: TRBD1 (5 bases). The germline V gene encodes CDR1 LNHDA and CDR2 SQIVND (reference sequence). Between the trimmed V and J ends, which lost 4 bases and 4 bases, there was a span of 16 bases. The CDR3 has 15 amino acids. The CDR3 DNA sequence: TGTGCCAGTAGTACCCGCCGTGTGGGGGTCTATGGCTACACCTTC. This encodes CASSTRRVGVYGYTF.

Comment on this clone: The germline gene is not matched at one end of the junction; a read error may be the cause. J is TRBJ1-1 and V is TRBV7-9, with 8 bases fitting TRBD1. Germline V CDR1 and CDR2: SEHNR, FQNEAQ (reference sequence). The CDR3 totals 12 residues. In nucleotides, the CDR3 is TGTGCCAGCAGCTCGGACAGGGCTACGAGGGTCTTT. Translated, it gives CASSSDRATRVF.

This clone was observed a single time. The rearrangement joins TRBV5-1 to TRBJ2-7, with D perhaps matching TRBD2 (6 bases). Germline V CDR1 and CDR2: SGHRS, YFSETQ. With 2 bases removed from V and 4 bases from J, the gap between germline ends came to 13 bases. The CDR3 covers 14 residues. DNA for the CDR3: TGCGCCAGCAGCTTTAGCGGCGGGAAGTACGAGCAGTACTTC. Protein: CASSFSGGKYEQYF.

The chain joins TRBV10-2 to TRBJ2-2; 11 bases map to TRBD2. CDR1 and CDR2 from the germline V gene are WSHSY and SAAADI. V was pared by 3 bases and J by 7 bases, with 10 bases of the junction left unmatched. The CDR3 is 17 residues long. The CDR3, as DNA: TGCGCCAGCAGTGACGAGGGACTAGCGGAAGGTGGCGGGGAGCTGTTTTTT. Protein product: CASSDEGLAEGGGELFF.

This clone was counted a single time. V and J are TRBV10-3 and TRBJ2-5; 12 bases line up with TRBD2. The CDR3 covers 16 residues. CDR1 ENHRY and CDR2 SYGVKD come from the germline V gene. V was clipped by 2 bases and J by 5 bases; unmatched bases: 6. CDR3 DNA sequence: TGTGCCATCAGTGAGAGAACTAGCGGGAGGTGGGAGACCCAGTACTTC. This encodes CAISERTSGRWETQYF.

The chain employs TRBV7-6 and TRBJ2-2; possible D gene TRBD2, 5 bases. This CDR3 is 15 amino acids long. Between the trimmed V and J ends, which lost 0 bases and 7 bases, there was a span of 12 bases. Germline loops: CDR1 SGHVS, CDR2 FNYEAQ. The CDR3 region is CASSLAGVGHGELFF. CDR3 coding DNA: TGTGCCAGCAGCTTAGCGGGAGTTGGGCACGGGGAGCTGTTTTTT.

V usage is TRBV5-1 and J usage is TRBJ2-1; 8 nucleotides match TRBD2. Trimming at V came to 1 base and at J to 4 bases, leaving 7 bases not matched to a gene. This CDR3 contains 16 residues. The germline V gene encodes CDR1 SGHRS and CDR2 YFSETQ. The CDR3 sequence is CASSLTGLAGYNEQFF. The CDR3, as DNA: TGCGCCAGCAGCTTGACAGGGCTAGCGGGTTACAATGAGCAGTTCTTC.